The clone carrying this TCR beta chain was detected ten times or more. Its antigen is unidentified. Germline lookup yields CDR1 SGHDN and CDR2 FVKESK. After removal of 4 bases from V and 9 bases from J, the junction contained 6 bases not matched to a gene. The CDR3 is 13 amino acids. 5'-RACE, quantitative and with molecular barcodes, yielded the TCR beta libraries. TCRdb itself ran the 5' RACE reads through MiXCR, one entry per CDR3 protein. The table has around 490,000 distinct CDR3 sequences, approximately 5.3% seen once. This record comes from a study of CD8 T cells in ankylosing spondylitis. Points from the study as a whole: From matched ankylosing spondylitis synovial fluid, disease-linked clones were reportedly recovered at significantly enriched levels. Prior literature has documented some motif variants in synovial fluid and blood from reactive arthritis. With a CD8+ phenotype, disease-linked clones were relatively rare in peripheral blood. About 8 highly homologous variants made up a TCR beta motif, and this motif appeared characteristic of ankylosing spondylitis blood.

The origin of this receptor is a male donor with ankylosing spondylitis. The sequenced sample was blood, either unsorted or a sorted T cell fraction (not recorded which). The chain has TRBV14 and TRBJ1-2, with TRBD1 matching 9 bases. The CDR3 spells CASSRSDRGSYTF. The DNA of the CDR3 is TGTGCCAGCAGCCGATCGGACAGGGGAAGCTACACCTTC.